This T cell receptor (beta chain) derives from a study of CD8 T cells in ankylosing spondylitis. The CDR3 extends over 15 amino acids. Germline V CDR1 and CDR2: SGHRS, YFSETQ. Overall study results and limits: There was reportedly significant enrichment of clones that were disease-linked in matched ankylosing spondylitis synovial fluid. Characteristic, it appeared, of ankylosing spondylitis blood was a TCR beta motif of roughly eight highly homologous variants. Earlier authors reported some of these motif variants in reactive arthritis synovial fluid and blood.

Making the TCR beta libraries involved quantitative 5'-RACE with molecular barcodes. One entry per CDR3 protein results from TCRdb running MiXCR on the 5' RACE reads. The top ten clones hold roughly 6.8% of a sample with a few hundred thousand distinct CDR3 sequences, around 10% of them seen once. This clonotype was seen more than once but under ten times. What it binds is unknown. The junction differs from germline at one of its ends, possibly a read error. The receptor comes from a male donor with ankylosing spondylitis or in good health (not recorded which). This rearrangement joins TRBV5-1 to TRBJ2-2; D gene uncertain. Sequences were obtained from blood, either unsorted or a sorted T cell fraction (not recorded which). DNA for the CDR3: TGCACCAGCAGCTTGGGCGGTCAGAACACCGGGGAGCTGTTTTTT. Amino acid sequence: CTSSLGGQNTGELFF. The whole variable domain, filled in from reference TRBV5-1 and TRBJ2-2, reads KAGVTQTPRYLIKTRGQQVTLSCSPISGHRSVSWYQQTPGQGLQFLFEYFSETQRNKGNFPGRFSGRQFSNSRSEMNVSTLELGDSALYLCTSSLGGQNTGELFFGEGSRLTVL.